This TCR beta chain was captured by sequencing in a study of T cell repertoires in cytomegalovirus infection. Study as a whole: A matching HLA type, together with CMV infection, was signaled by public TCR beta signatures. General observations from the study: Based on cumulative public TCR beta family frequency, carriers of CMV plus the relevant HLA were identified.

Only a few counts were recorded for this clonotype. Its specificity is not known. V was cut by 8 bases and J by 4 bases, with 14 bases left in between. Per germline, CDR1 SNHLY and CDR2 FYNNEI. CDR3 size: 14 residues. TCRdb passed the reads through MiXCR, listing each CDR3 protein once. The sample records some 350,000 distinct CDR3 sequences, around 18% being singletons. The gene calls are TRBV2 and TRBJ2-2; D perhaps matches TRBD2 (6 bases). The specimen sequenced was PBMCs. The TCR originated in a human donor in good health (CMV status not recorded). Some clones in this sample may be carry-over from other donors' samples. The CDR3 DNA reads TGTGCCAGCGGGAGGCAGACACTCACCGGGGAGCTGTTTTTT. As protein: CASGRQTLTGELFF.